Listed below are T cell receptor beta chains from one sample, sequenced in a study of T cell changes during pregnancy in multiple sclerosis. Repertoires were generated with immunoSEQ multiplex PCR, while TCRdb's copy carries only in-frame clones and drops some. The table lists around 110,000 clones, roughly 92% of them singletons, with 1.5% in the top ten. The material was peripheral blood, obtained in the third trimester of pregnancy. The source is a female donor with multiple sclerosis, enrolled in a pregnancy study. CDR3s include the opening cysteine and the closing phenylalanine or tryptophan. A D gene is named only where the DNA matches it firmly. Size is omitted from some rows. Given values are once, few, many or a class for expanded clones.

d_gene: TRBD1; j_gene: TRBJ1-2; abundance: NA; v_gene: TRBV5-1; CDR3aa: CASSPRTGGGAYGYTF; CDR3nt: TGCGCCAGCAGCCCTCGGACAGGCGGAGGGGCCTATGGCTACACCTTC
d_gene: TRBD2; j_gene: TRBJ2-6; abundance: NA; v_gene: TRBV5-1; CDR3aa: CASSLRRGDSGANVLTF; CDR3nt: TGCGCCAGCAGCTTGCGACGGGGGGACTCTGGGGCCAACGTCCTGACTTTC
d_gene: TRBD2; j_gene: TRBJ2-1; abundance: NA; v_gene: TRBV11-2; CDR3aa: CASSKPGLAGPLDEQFF; CDR3nt: TGTGCCAGCAGCAAGCCGGGACTAGCGGGACCACTCGATGAGCAGTTCTTC
d_gene: NA; j_gene: TRBJ2-7; abundance: NA; v_gene: TRBV7-8; CDR3aa: CASSLETASYEQYF; CDR3nt: TGTGCCAGCAGCTTAGAAACTGCGTCCTACGAGCAGTACTTC
d_gene: TRBD1; j_gene: TRBJ2-3; abundance: once; v_gene: TRBV18; CDR3aa: CASSPLTGQGKTDTQYF; CDR3nt: TGTGCCAGCTCACCACTTACGGGACAGGGGAAAACAGATACGCAGTATTTT
d_gene: NA; j_gene: TRBJ2-3; abundance: NA; v_gene: TRBV7-3; CDR3aa: CASRETDTQYF; CDR3nt: TGTGCCAGCAGAGAGACAGATACGCAGTATTTT
d_gene: TRBD2; j_gene: TRBJ2-7; abundance: NA; v_gene: TRBV7-2; CDR3aa: CASSLMAGGPNEQYF; CDR3nt: TGTGCCAGCAGCTTAATGGCGGGAGGGCCGAACGAGCAGTACTTC
d_gene: TRBD2; j_gene: TRBJ2-1; abundance: NA; v_gene: TRBV2; CDR3aa: CASQRLAGVGNEQFF; CDR3nt: TGTGCCAGTCAGCGACTAGCGGGAGTCGGAAATGAGCAGTTCTTC
d_gene: NA; j_gene: TRBJ2-7; abundance: NA; v_gene: TRBV27; CDR3aa: CASSRYPDSSYEQYF; CDR3nt: TGTGCCAGCAGCCGATACCCGGACAGCTCCTACGAGCAGTACTTC
d_gene: TRBD1; j_gene: TRBJ2-3; abundance: NA; v_gene: TRBV19; CDR3aa: CASRNRGLTDTQYF; CDR3nt: TGTGCCAGTAGAAACAGGGGATTAACAGATACGCAGTATTTT
d_gene: NA; j_gene: TRBJ2-1; abundance: NA; v_gene: TRBV6-5; CDR3aa: CASSYYRSRVYNEQFF; CDR3nt: TGTGCCAGCAGTTACTATCGAAGCAGGGTTTACAATGAGCAGTTCTTC
d_gene: TRBD2; j_gene: TRBJ2-1; abundance: NA; v_gene: TRBV4-2; CDR3aa: CASSQGGRVSSYNEQFF; CDR3nt: TGTGCCAGCAGCCAGGGCGGGAGGGTAAGCTCCTACAATGAGCAGTTCTTC
d_gene: NA; j_gene: TRBJ2-3; abundance: NA; v_gene: TRBV6-1; CDR3aa: CAISLALSTDTQYF; CDR3nt: TGTGCCATATCACTAGCCCTGAGCACAGATACGCAGTATTTT
d_gene: TRBD2; j_gene: TRBJ2-7; abundance: NA; v_gene: TRBV28; CDR3aa: CASRTLAGAAYEQYF; CDR3nt: TGTGCCAGCCGCACACTAGCGGGTGCAGCCTACGAGCAGTACTTC
d_gene: TRBD1; j_gene: TRBJ2-1; abundance: NA; v_gene: TRBV4-1; CDR3aa: CASSWGDRGANEQFF; CDR3nt: TGCGCCAGCAGCTGGGGGGACAGGGGGGCAAATGAGCAGTTCTTC
d_gene: NA; j_gene: TRBJ2-1; abundance: NA; v_gene: TRBV6-1; CDR3aa: CASSERGGGPQGNEQFF; CDR3nt: TGTGCCAGCAGTGAAAGAGGGGGGGGACCCCAGGGCAATGAGCAGTTCTTC
d_gene: NA; j_gene: TRBJ2-1; abundance: NA; v_gene: TRBV5-1; CDR3aa: CASRPLLQDYNEQFF; CDR3nt: TGCGCCAGCAGACCTCTTCTCCAGGACTACAATGAGCAGTTCTTC
d_gene: TRBD1; j_gene: TRBJ2-7; abundance: NA; v_gene: TRBV5-1; CDR3aa: CASSSGQGAHEQYF; CDR3nt: TGCGCCAGCAGCTCCGGACAGGGGGCCCACGAGCAGTACTTC
d_gene: TRBD1; j_gene: TRBJ1-5; abundance: NA; v_gene: TRBV27; CDR3aa: CASSLGDRENQPQHF; CDR3nt: TGTGCCAGCAGTTTAGGAGACAGGGAGAATCAGCCCCAGCATTTT
d_gene: TRBD2; j_gene: TRBJ2-5; abundance: once; v_gene: TRBV7-2; CDR3aa: CASSLGGLAGGPTQYF; CDR3nt: TGTGCCAGCAGCTTAGGGGGACTAGCGGGGGGCCCTACCCAGTACTTC
d_gene: TRBD1; j_gene: TRBJ2-1; abundance: once; v_gene: TRBV5-8; CDR3aa: CATGLEGQNNEQFF; CDR3nt: TGTGCCACCGGTCTTGAGGGACAGAACAATGAGCAGTTCTTC
d_gene: TRBD2; j_gene: TRBJ2-1; abundance: NA; v_gene: TRBV20-1; CDR3aa: CSATTSGKEFF; CDR3nt: TGCAGTGCTACGACTAGCGGGAAGGAGTTCTTC
d_gene: NA; j_gene: TRBJ2-6; abundance: NA; v_gene: TRBV2; CDR3aa: CASSDVGVSGANVLTF; CDR3nt: TGTGCCAGCAGTGACGTAGGGGTCTCTGGGGCCAACGTCCTGACTTTC
d_gene: NA; j_gene: TRBJ1-4; abundance: NA; v_gene: TRBV21-1; CDR3aa: CASSKDASFRQANEKLFF; CDR3nt: TGTGCCAGCAGCAAAGACGCGTCATTCCGGCAGGCGAATGAAAAACTGTTTTTT
d_gene: NA; j_gene: TRBJ2-7; abundance: NA; v_gene: TRBV7-2; CDR3aa: CASSLGGQFSYEQYF; CDR3nt: TGTGCCAGCAGCTTAGGGGGGCAGTTCTCGTACGAGCAGTACTTC
d_gene: TRBD1; j_gene: TRBJ1-1; abundance: NA; v_gene: TRBV27; CDR3aa: CASSLSSDREEAFF; CDR3nt: TGTGCCAGCAGTTTATCTTCGGACAGGGAGGAAGCTTTCTTT
d_gene: NA; j_gene: TRBJ1-5; abundance: NA; v_gene: TRBV18; CDR3aa: CASSPGRERPQHF; CDR3nt: TGTGCCAGCTCACCGGGGCGCGAGCGGCCCCAGCATTTT
d_gene: TRBD2; j_gene: TRBJ2-2; abundance: NA; v_gene: TRBV15; CDR3aa: CATRVAGANTGELFF; CDR3nt: TGTGCCACCAGGGTAGCGGGGGCGAACACCGGGGAGCTGTTTTTT
d_gene: TRBD1; j_gene: TRBJ1-3; abundance: NA; v_gene: TRBV15; CDR3aa: CATSRDRVRGNTIYF; CDR3nt: TGTGCCACCAGCAGGGACAGGGTGCGTGGAAACACCATATATTTT
d_gene: TRBD1; j_gene: TRBJ1-1; abundance: NA; v_gene: TRBV7-6; CDR3aa: CASSSQMTGTNTEAFF; CDR3nt: TGTGCCAGCAGCTCCCAGATGACAGGGACGAACACTGAAGCTTTCTTT
d_gene: NA; j_gene: TRBJ2-7; abundance: NA; v_gene: TRBV27; CDR3aa: CASSLGRSYEQYF; CDR3nt: TGTGCCAGCAGTTTAGGGCGTTCCTACGAGCAGTACTTC
d_gene: NA; j_gene: TRBJ1-2; abundance: NA; v_gene: TRBV6-5; CDR3aa: CASKRGDYGYTF; CDR3nt: TGTGCCAGCAAAAGGGGCGACTATGGCTACACCTTC
d_gene: NA; j_gene: TRBJ2-3; abundance: NA; v_gene: TRBV5-1; CDR3aa: CASSLAGFKTDTQYF; CDR3nt: TGCGCCAGCAGCTTGGCGGGGTTTAAGACAGATACGCAGTATTTT
d_gene: TRBD2; j_gene: TRBJ2-3; abundance: NA; v_gene: TRBV6-6; CDR3aa: CASFKGLEREDTQYF; CDR3nt: TGTGCCAGCTTTAAGGGACTAGAGCGGGAGGATACGCAGTATTTT
d_gene: TRBD2; j_gene: TRBJ2-1; abundance: once; v_gene: TRBV7-6; CDR3aa: CASSLVSGRFNEQFF; CDR3nt: TGTGCCAGCAGCTTAGTTAGCGGGAGGTTCAATGAGCAGTTCTTC
d_gene: NA; j_gene: TRBJ2-5; abundance: NA; v_gene: TRBV6-5; CDR3aa: CASSYEGSTGQETQYF; CDR3nt: TGTGCCAGCAGTTACGAGGGTTCGACAGGACAAGAGACCCAGTACTTC